Below, one TCR beta chain is given with its context. The sample comes from a study of blood T cell repertoires in COVID-19. The data were produced by immunoSEQ multiplex PCR, yet TCRdb's version contains in-frame clones alone and is incomplete. The profile shows some 8,000 clones, approximately 84% of them singletons. CDR1 is SGDLS, CDR2 YYNGEE, per germline. The V segment lost 4 bases and the J segment 2 bases; nucleotides outside the gene matches: 5. There are 15 residues in the CDR3. Sequencing was done on a sample of peripheral blood. The rearrangement links TRBV9 to TRBJ2-3, with TRBD1 matching 9 bases. This clonotype originated in a human donor in a cohort sampled during active COVID-19. The CDR3: CASSSRDRVTDTQYF. The CDR3 DNA reads TGTGCCAGCAGCTCGCGGGACAGGGTCACAGATACGCAGTATTTT.